This T cell receptor beta chain derives from a study of T cells in Graves' hyperthyroidism and ophthalmopathy (dated by TCRdb to between 2018 and 2021). Context from the whole study: To identify TCR V-J signatures that set the groups apart, the researchers used a discovery cohort of 100 patients, made up of 40 to 45 with Graves' ophthalmopathy and 57 with stable Graves' hyperthyroidism. The 100 discovery patients were randomly split 7:3 into training and test sets. The paper describes TCR Vbeta CDR3 sequencing of 130 to 150 peripheral blood samples, made up of approximately 40 ophthalmopathy patients, 70 to 75 hyperthyroidism patients and 17 progressor patients. In addition, the study compared T-cell repertoires in thyroid tissue and in blood from roughly six Graves' hyperthyroidism patients. An independent validation cohort of about 20 hyperthyroidism patients and approximately 17 patients who later progressed to ophthalmopathy tested prospective prediction of ophthalmopathy. After sampling, hyperthyroidism patients received methimazole starting at 30 mg daily, and ophthalmopathy patients received high-dose intravenous methylprednisolone. Summary of the overall study and its limitations: In validation, the model predicted progression to ophthalmopathy a median of about 6.5 months before onset, with approximately 68% sensitivity and about 72% specificity. In cross-validation, a model built on a 13 V-J signature told ophthalmopathy apart from stable hyperthyroidism with approximately 90% sensitivity and approximately 84% specificity, and in testing the same model reached 80%/75%. Sample size was not statistically predetermined, and blinding of investigators to group allocation was not performed. Blood samples also contained most of the expanded thyroid clonotypes (frequency above 0.001), which suggests that blood repertoires may reflect thyroid immune responses.

Graves' hyperthyroidism was defined as stable when no progression to ophthalmopathy occurred over 18 months of follow-up. Hyperthyroidism patients were aged 18 to 65 years and newly diagnosed, with disease duration of less than 2 months. Exclusion was applied to patients with uncontrolled infections, other autoimmune diseases, pregnancy or lactation. Clinical symptoms, serum thyroxine and TRAb, thyroid ultrasound, and orbital computed tomography formed the basis for the diagnoses. Total RNA was extracted with Trizol reagent, and quality was checked on an Agilent 2100 Bioanalyzer. Turning to this clonotype: Its antigen is still unknown. Base qualities were left out, and no much larger clone turns up one base away.

Inclusive of the bounding cysteine and phenylalanine, the CDR3 is 13 residues long. Only CDR3 DNA remains: 39 bases, in frame from the first base. V loses 7 bases of germline sequence and J loses 2 bases, and the interval between the two ends is 9 bases. The TCR beta CDR3 regions were amplified from RNA transcripts. The first round of RT-PCR for the TCR CDR3 was performed with the HTBI primer set and the Qiagen OneStep RT-PCR kit. Libraries were constructed in a second round of multiplex PCR, after which size selection and purification were performed. Libraries were sequenced paired-end with 100 bp reads on an Illumina HiSeq2000. Per the source publication's procedure: Raw data were processed with SOAPnuke, discarding reads with adapters, uncalled bases, mean Phred below 15, or no exact constant-primer or identifier match. COPE v1.2.5 was used to merge high-quality paired reads, and clonotypes were defined as unique nucleotide sequences. MiTCR v1.1 was used to align the clonotypes against IMGT TRBV, TRBD and TRBJ reference segments. The analysis included only V-J combinations with a frequency above 0.0001, which together covered roughly 99% of the repertoires. A TCS score was defined as the ratio of F50 (clonal expansion) to E x V (chaos), with BLOSUM62-based TCRdist applied between CDR3 peptides within each V-J. Welch's t-statistics and random forest reduced fewer than 550 V-J features to some 14, which were used in a naive Bayes classifier (R e1071). The raw public reads went through TCRdb reprocessing: fastp at Q25, MiXCR clone calling, in-frame beta chains kept. When rows share a CDR3 protein, they turn into one entry using the most common DNA and genes. In this record, the V and J calls reflect TCRdb's handling and not the investigators' own analysis. This sample has about 560,000 distinct CDR3 sequences in its table, and about 45% of those were observed once. Approximately 8.2% of the sample rests with the top ten.

The sequence joins TRBV12-3 or TRBV12-4 to TRBJ1-3; the D gene is perhaps TRBD1, on 5 matching bases. This clonotype originated in a woman in her late teens or twenties with Graves' hyperthyroidism. Donor details come from another sample of the same person, matched by shared clones. The specimen was peripheral blood or thyroid tissue (not recorded which). The nucleotide sequence reads TGTGCCAGCAATAGGGACGCTGGAAACACCATATATTTT. Translated, this gives CASNRDAGNTIYF.